The T cell receptor (beta chain) described here comes from a study of OX40 agonist ivuxolimab in advanced cancers. The CDR3 length is 14 residues. With 4 bases clipped from V and 4 bases from J, the junction kept 6 bases outside the gene matches. CDR1 MDHEN and CDR2 SYDVKM come from the germline V gene. Data came from immunoSEQ multiplex PCR; TCRdb stores just in-frame clones and leaves some out. The sample shows tens of thousands of clones, approximately 85% of them seen only once. The sequence derives from an adult with an advanced solid tumor such as melanoma, head and neck, liver or kidney cancer. This sample comprised CD4+ or CD8+ T cells sorted from blood, obtained in a trial of the OX40 agonist ivuxolimab. The gene calls are TRBV28 and TRBJ2-7; 8 bases align to TRBD1. The CDR3: CASSSPGGKYEQYF. The CDR3 nucleotides are TGTGCCAGCAGTTCGCCAGGGGGCAAGTACGAGCAGTACTTC.